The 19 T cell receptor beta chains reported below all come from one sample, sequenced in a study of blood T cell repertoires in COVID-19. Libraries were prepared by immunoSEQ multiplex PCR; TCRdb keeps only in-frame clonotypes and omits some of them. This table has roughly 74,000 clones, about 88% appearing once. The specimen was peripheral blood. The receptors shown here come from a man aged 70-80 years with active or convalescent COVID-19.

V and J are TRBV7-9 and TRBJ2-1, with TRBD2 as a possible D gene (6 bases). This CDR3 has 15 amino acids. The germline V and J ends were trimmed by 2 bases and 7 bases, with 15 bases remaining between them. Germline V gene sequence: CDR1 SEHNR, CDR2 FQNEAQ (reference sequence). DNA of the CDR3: TGTGCCAGCAGCTTACGTTGGCAGGGAGGTAATGAGCAGTTCTTC. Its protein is CASSLRWQGGNEQFF.

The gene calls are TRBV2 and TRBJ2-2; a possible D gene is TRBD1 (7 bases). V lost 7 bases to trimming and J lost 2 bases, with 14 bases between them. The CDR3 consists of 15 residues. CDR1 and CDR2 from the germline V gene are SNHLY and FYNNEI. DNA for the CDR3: TGTGCCAGCACGTTACAGGGGACTAACACCGGGGAGCTGTTTTTT. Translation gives CASTLQGTNTGELFF.

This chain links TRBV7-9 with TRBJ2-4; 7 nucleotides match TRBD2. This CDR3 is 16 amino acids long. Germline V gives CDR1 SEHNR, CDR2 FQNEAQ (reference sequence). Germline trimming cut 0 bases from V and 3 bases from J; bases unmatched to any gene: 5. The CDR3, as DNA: TGTGCCAGCAGCTTAGCGCGCGGACTAGACAAAAACATTCAGTACTTC. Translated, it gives CASSLARGLDKNIQYF.

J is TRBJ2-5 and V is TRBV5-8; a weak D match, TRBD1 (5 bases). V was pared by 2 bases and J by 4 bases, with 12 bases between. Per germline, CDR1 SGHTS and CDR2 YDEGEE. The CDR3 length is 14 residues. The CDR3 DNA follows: TGTGCCAGCAGCTTCGGTCAAGGGGTAGAGACCCAGTACTTC. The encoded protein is CASSFGQGVETQYF. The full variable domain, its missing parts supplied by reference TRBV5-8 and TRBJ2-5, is EAGVTQSPTHLIKTRGQQATLRCSPISGHTSVYWYQQALGLGLQFLLWYDEGEERNRGNFPPRFSGRQFPNYSSELNVNALELEDSALYLCASSFGQGVETQYFGPGTRLLVL.

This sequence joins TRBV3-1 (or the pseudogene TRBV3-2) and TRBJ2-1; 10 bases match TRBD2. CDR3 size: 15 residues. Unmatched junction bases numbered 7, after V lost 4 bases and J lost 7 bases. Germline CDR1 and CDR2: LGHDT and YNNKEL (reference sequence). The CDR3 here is CASSPRGTSVNEQFF. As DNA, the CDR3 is TGTGCCAGCAGCCCACGTGGGACTAGCGTGAATGAGCAGTTCTTC.

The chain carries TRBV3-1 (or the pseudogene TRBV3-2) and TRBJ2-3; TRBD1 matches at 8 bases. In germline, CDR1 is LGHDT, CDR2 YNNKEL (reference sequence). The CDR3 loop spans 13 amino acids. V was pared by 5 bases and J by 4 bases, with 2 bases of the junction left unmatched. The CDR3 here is CASSARGPDTQYF. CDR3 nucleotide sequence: TGTGCCAGCAGCGCCAGGGGGCCAGATACGCAGTATTTT.

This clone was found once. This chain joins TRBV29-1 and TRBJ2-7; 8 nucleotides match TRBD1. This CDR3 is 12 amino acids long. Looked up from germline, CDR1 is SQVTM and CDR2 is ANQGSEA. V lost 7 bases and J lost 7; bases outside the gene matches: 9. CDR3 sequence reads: CSAGQGQGEQYF. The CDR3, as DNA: TGCAGCGCTGGACAGGGTCAGGGAGAGCAGTACTTC.

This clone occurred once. The CDR3 sequence: CASSIDQTDPLSGANVLTF. CDR3 nucleotides: TGTGCCAGTAGTATAGACCAGACAGATCCGCTCTCTGGGGCCAACGTCCTGACTTTC. V usage is TRBV19 and J usage is TRBJ2-6; D may be TRBD1 (5 bases). V lost 0 bases, J lost 0 bases, and 15 bases lay in between. This CDR3 is 19 amino acids long. Germline assignment: CDR1 LNHDA and CDR2 SQIVND (reference sequence).

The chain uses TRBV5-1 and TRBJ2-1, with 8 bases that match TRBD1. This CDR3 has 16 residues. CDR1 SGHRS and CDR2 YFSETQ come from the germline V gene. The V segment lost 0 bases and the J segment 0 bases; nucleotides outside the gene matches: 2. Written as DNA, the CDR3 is TGCGCCAGCAGCTTGGAGGGACAGGTCTCCTACAATGAGCAGTTCTTC. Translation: CASSLEGQVSYNEQFF.

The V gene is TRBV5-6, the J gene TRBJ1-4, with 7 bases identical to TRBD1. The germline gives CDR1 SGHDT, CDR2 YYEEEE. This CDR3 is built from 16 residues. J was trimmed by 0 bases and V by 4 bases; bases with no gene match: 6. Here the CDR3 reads CASSPRDRPTNEKLFF. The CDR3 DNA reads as TGTGCCAGCAGCCCTCGGGACAGACCAACTAATGAAAAACTGTTTTTT.

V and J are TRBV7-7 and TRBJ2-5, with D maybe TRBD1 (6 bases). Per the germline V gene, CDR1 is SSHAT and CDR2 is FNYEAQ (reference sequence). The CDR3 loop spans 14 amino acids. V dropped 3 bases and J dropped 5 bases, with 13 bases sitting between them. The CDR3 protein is CASSFLQGGETQYF. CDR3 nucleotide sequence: TGTGCCAGCAGCTTTTTACAGGGTGGGGAGACCCAGTACTTC. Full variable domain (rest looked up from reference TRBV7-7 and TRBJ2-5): GAGVSQSPRYKVTKRGQDVTLRCDPISSHATLYWYQQALGQGPEFLTYFNYEAQPDKSGLPSDRFSAERPEGSISTLTIQRTEQRDSAMYRCASSFLQGGETQYFGPGTRLLVL.

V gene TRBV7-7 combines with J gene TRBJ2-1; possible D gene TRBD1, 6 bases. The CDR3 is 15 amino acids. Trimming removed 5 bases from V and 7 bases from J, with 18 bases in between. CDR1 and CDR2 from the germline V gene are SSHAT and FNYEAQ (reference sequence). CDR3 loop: CASSPSGGRVNEQFF. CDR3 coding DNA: TGTGCCAGCAGCCCCAGTGGGGGCCGGGTGAATGAGCAGTTCTTC.

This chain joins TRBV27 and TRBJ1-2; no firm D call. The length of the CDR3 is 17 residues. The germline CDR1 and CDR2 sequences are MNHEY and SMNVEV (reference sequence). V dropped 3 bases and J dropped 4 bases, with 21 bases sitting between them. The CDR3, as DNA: TGTGCCAGCAGTTTCCGCGGTGACGGTTTTCTTATCTATGGCTACACCTTC. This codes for CASSFRGDGFLIYGYTF.

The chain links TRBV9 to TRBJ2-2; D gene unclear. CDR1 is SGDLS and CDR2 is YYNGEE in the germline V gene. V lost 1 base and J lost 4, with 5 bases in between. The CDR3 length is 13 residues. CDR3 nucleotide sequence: TGTGCCAGCAGCGTATCCTCCACCGGGGAGCTGTTTTTT. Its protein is CASSVSSTGELFF. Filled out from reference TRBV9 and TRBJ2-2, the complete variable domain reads DSGVTQTPKHLITATGQRVTLRCSPRSGDLSVYWYQQSLDQGLQFLIQYYNGEERAKGNILERFSAQQFPDLHSELNLSSLELGDSALYFCASSVSSTGELFFGEGSRLTVL.

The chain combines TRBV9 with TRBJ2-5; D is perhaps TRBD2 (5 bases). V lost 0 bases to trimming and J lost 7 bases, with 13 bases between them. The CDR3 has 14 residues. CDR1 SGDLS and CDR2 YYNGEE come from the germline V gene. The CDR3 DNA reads TGTGCCAGCAGCGTAGATGAGGGATGGGGGACCCAGTACTTC. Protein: CASSVDEGWGTQYF. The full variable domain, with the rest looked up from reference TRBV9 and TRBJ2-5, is DSGVTQTPKHLITATGQRVTLRCSPRSGDLSVYWYQQSLDQGLQFLIQYYNGEERAKGNILERFSAQQFPDLHSELNLSSLELGDSALYFCASSVDEGWGTQYFGPGTRLLVL.

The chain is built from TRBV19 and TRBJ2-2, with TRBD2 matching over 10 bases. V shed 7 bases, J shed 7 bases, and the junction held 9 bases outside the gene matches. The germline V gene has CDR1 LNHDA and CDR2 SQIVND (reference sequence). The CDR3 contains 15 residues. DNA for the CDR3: TGTGCCAGTACCTCTAGCGGGAGATATGGCGGGGAGCTGTTTTTT. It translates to CASTSSGRYGGELFF.

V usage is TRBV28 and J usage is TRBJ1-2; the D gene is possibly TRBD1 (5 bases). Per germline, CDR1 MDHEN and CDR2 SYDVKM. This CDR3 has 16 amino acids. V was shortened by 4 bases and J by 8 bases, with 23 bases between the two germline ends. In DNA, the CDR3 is TGTGCCAGCAGTTCTCCGCCAGGGCAGTCTCCGTTAGGCTACACCTTC. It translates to CASSSPPGQSPLGYTF.

CDR3 in DNA: TGTGCCAGCAGCTTAGAAGGAGGTGCCAGCAATCAGCCCCAGCATTTT. This codes for CASSLEGGASNQPQHF. The chain combines TRBV7-6 with TRBJ1-5; D ambiguous. The germline V gene has CDR1 SGHVS and CDR2 FNYEAQ. Trimming cost V 1 base and J 1 base, with 11 bases left between them. This CDR3 contains 16 residues.

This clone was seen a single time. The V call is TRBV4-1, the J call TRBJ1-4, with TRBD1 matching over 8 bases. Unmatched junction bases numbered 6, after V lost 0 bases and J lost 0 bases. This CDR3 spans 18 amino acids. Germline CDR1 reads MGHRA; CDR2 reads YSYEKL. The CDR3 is CASSQDSGTGATNEKLFF. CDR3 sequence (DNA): TGCGCCAGCAGCCAAGATTCCGGGACAGGAGCAACTAATGAAAAACTGTTTTTT.